This passage covers 25 T cell receptor beta chains from one sample sequenced in a study of shared clonotypes between healthy human individuals. TCRdb keeps only in-frame clones here, not all; method: immunoSEQ multiplex PCR. The table has about half a million clones, approximately 78% seen once. The specimen sequenced was PBMCs. The source of these receptors is a woman in her thirties or forties in good health. Some clones in this sample may be carry-over from other donors' samples.

V usage is TRBV6-1 and J usage is TRBJ2-7; TRBD1 aligns across 8 bases. This CDR3 is 15 amino acids long. The germline gives CDR1 MNHNS, CDR2 SASEGT. V trimming: 6 bases; J trimming: 4 bases; junction bases outside the gene matches: 11. CDR3 residues: CASRPQSGGRYEQYF. CDR3 in DNA: TGTGCCAGCAGACCCCAGTCAGGGGGCAGGTACGAGCAGTACTTC.

This chain uses TRBV30 with TRBJ2-4; 7 nucleotides align to TRBD1. With 3 bases clipped from V and 3 bases from J, the junction kept 8 bases outside the gene matches. The CDR3 contains 15 residues. The germline V gene encodes CDR1 GTSNPN and CDR2 SVGIG (reference sequence). As DNA, the CDR3 is TGTGCCTGGAGCTTACAGGGGTGGGTCAAAAACATTCAGTACTTC. Amino acids: CAWSLQGWVKNIQYF.

This clone came up many times. This sequence joins TRBV10-1 and TRBJ2-7, with 10 bases aligning to TRBD2. Germline values: CDR1 WNHNN, CDR2 SYGVQD (reference sequence). J lost 0 bases, V lost 5 bases, and 7 bases had no gene match. This CDR3 is 16 amino acids long. CDR3 in DNA: TGCGCCAGCAGTCCTTCTACTAGCGGGATCTCCTACGAGCAGTACTTC. Protein: CASSPSTSGISYEQYF.

As for this clone: Other nucleotide sequences from this sample produce the same CDR3. The chain carries TRBV5-1 and TRBJ2-7; D perhaps matches TRBD2 (5 bases). The ends were cut back, 2 bases at V and 0 bases at J, with 12 bases in the middle. The CDR3 runs 15 residues. Germline V lookup: CDR1 SGHRS, CDR2 YFSETQ. The CDR3 here is CASSLIPGSSYEQYF. DNA for the CDR3: TGCGCCAGCAGCTTAATTCCGGGGAGCTCCTACGAGCAGTACTTC.

This clone was detected once. The gene calls are TRBV6-5 and TRBJ2-1; TRBD2 aligns across 9 bases. With 6 bases clipped from V and 4 bases from J, the junction kept 7 bases outside the gene matches. Germline CDR1 and CDR2: MNHEY and SVGAGI. This CDR3 is built from 15 residues. CDR3 DNA sequence: TGTGCCAGCAGACCGTTAGCGGGAGTTTACAATGAGCAGTTCTTC. Its translation: CASRPLAGVYNEQFF.

There are a few counts of this clone. This chain uses TRBV7-3 with TRBJ2-7; TRBD2 matches at 8 bases. CDR1 is SGHTA and CDR2 is FQGTGA in the germline V gene. Trimming removed 3 bases from V and 1 base from J; junction bases left unmatched: 2. The CDR3 sequence is 14 residues long. The CDR3 bases are TGTGCCAGCAGCTTTAGCGGGAATTCCTACGAGCAGTACTTC. Translating it yields CASSFSGNSYEQYF.

The chain recombines TRBV19 with TRBJ2-3, with 8 nucleotides matching TRBD2. Unmatched junction bases numbered 13, after V lost 4 bases and J lost 7 bases. This CDR3 comprises 16 residues. Germline V gives CDR1 LNHDA, CDR2 SQIVND (reference sequence). CDR3 in amino acids: CASSTPGSGSINTQYF. The CDR3 nucleotides are TGTGCCAGTAGTACCCCGGGGAGCGGGAGTATAAATACGCAGTATTTT.

The J gene is TRBJ2-2, the V gene TRBV2; D perhaps matches TRBD1 (5 bases). The CDR3 totals 15 residues. Deletions cut 5 bases from V and 1 base from J, with 11 bases between. Germline V lookup: CDR1 SNHLY, CDR2 FYNNEI. The DNA for the CDR3 is TGTGCCAGCAGTCGCACCGGACAGAACACCGGGGAGCTGTTTTTT. The encoded protein is CASSRTGQNTGELFF.

V gene TRBV19 combines with J gene TRBJ2-7; D possibly corresponds to TRBD1 (5 bases). Germline V CDR1 and CDR2: LNHDA, SQIVND (reference sequence). Trimming cost V 6 bases and J 7 bases, with 16 bases left between them. The CDR3 spans 13 residues. The CDR3: CASSVQGKGEQYF. The CDR3 DNA reads as TGTGCCAGTAGCGTGCAGGGAAAGGGGGAGCAGTACTTC.

The table lists this clone with a few counts. The chain has TRBV28 and TRBJ1-1, with D possibly TRBD1 on 5 matching bases. Germline CDR1 is MDHEN and CDR2 is SYDVKM. The CDR3 runs 13 residues. The germline V and J ends were trimmed by 3 bases and 5 bases, with 10 bases remaining between them. CDR3 protein: CASSFQGGTEAFF. CDR3 sequence (DNA): TGTGCCAGCAGTTTTCAGGGTGGTACTGAAGCTTTCTTT.

The gene calls are TRBV9 and TRBJ2-1; 9 positions match TRBD2. The V and J ends lost 0 bases and 3 bases, in that order; junction bases with no gene match: 7. This CDR3 is 17 amino acids long. Germline CDR1 is SGDLS and CDR2 is YYNGEE. Here the CDR3 DNA reads TGTGCCAGCAGCGTAGAAGTCGCGGGAGGGAACTACAATGAGCAGTTCTTC. Its translation is CASSVEVAGGNYNEQFF.

V and J are TRBV14 and TRBJ2-7, with D perhaps matching TRBD2 (6 bases). Germline V gene data show CDR1 as SGHDN and CDR2 as FVKESK. V shed 1 base and J shed 3 bases, with 10 bases lying between them. The CDR3 has 14 amino acids. CDR3 residues: CASSQGGLLYEQYF. CDR3 sequence (DNA): TGTGCCAGCAGCCAAGGGGGACTCCTCTACGAGCAGTACTTC.

Here the CDR3 DNA reads TGTGCCAGCTTTGCCCGGCAGGGACTCCGAAGCTCCTACGAGCAGTACTTC. As protein: CASFARQGLRSSYEQYF. This sequence joins TRBV28 and TRBJ2-7; a possible D gene is TRBD2 (6 bases). This CDR3 comprises 17 residues. The germline CDR1 and CDR2 sequences are MDHEN and SYDVKM. The V end lost 8 bases, the J end lost 0 bases, and 23 bases lay between the germline ends.

The chain recombines TRBV7-2 with TRBJ1-1, with 8 positions matching TRBD1. CDR3 length: 13 amino acids. Germline values: CDR1 SGHTA, CDR2 FQGNSA. With V trimmed by 6 bases and J by 4 bases, 4 bases remained unmatched. Here the CDR3 reads CASSATGGTEAFF. The CDR3 region has the DNA TGTGCCAGCAGTGCCACAGGGGGCACTGAAGCTTTCTTT. Full variable domain (missing parts from reference TRBV7-2 and TRBJ1-1): GAGVSQSPSNKVTEKGKDVELRCDPISGHTALYWYRQSLGQGLEFLIYFQGNSAPDKSGLPSDRFSAERTGGSVSTLTIQRTQQEDSAVYLCASSATGGTEAFFGQGTRLTVV.

This chain connects TRBV4-3 to TRBJ2-5; a possible D gene is TRBD2 (6 bases). There are 15 residues in the CDR3. The V gene's germline CDR1 is LGHNA and CDR2 YSLEER. V was shortened by 4 bases and J by 5 bases, with 17 bases between the two germline ends. The CDR3 sequence is CASSPSGGGLETQYF. CDR3 nucleotides: TGCGCCAGCAGCCCTTCCGGCGGAGGGTTGGAGACCCAGTACTTC.

The V call is TRBV7-9, the J call TRBJ2-1, with 8 bases identical to TRBD1. This CDR3 has 16 residues. Trimming cost V 5 bases and J 6 bases; bases outside gene matches: 12. The germline CDR1 and CDR2 sequences are SEHNR and FQNEAQ (reference sequence). CDR3 residues: CASSPTGQGIGNEQFF. Here the CDR3 DNA reads TGTGCCAGCAGCCCCACCGGACAGGGTATTGGCAATGAGCAGTTCTTC.

The chain is built from TRBV6-1 and TRBJ2-4; tentatively, D is TRBD1 (5 bases). The germline CDR1 and CDR2 sequences are MNHNS and SASEGT. V shed 8 bases and J shed 4 bases, with 15 bases lying between them. The CDR3 runs to 14 residues. This chain's CDR3 is CASVLGRGKNIQYF. The CDR3 DNA sequence: TGTGCCAGCGTCTTGGGGCGAGGTAAAAACATTCAGTACTTC.

The chain recombines TRBV4-2 with TRBJ1-2, with TRBD1 matching 7 bases. CDR3 size: 14 residues. Losses at the gene ends were 0 bases for V and 4 bases for J; bases not matched to a gene: 2. CDR1 is LGHNA, CDR2 YNFKEQ, per germline. The CDR3 spells CASSQDGDSYGYTF. The DNA for the CDR3 is TGTGCCAGCAGCCAAGATGGGGACAGCTATGGCTACACCTTC.

The chain carries TRBV7-2 and TRBJ2-7, with D unresolved. The CDR3 has 14 residues. Trimming removed 6 bases at V and 5 bases at J, with 17 bases between. Germline lookup yields CDR1 SGHTA and CDR2 FQGNSA. The CDR3 region has the DNA TGTGCCAGCAGTTCATCCCGTCAATCCAACGAGCAGTACTTC. As protein: CASSSSRQSNEQYF.

The J gene is TRBJ2-1, the V gene TRBV7-9; tentatively, D is TRBD2 (6 bases). The V gene lost 5 bases and the J gene lost 15 bases, with 17 bases spanning the gap. Germline V lookup: CDR1 SEHNR, CDR2 FQNEAQ (reference sequence). The CDR3 is made up of 12 amino acids. DNA of the CDR3: TGTGCCAGCAGCCTGCGACTAGATCATTGGTTCTTC. The encoded protein is CASSLRLDHWFF. Full variable domain (missing parts from reference TRBV7-9 and TRBJ2-1): DTGVSQNPRHKITKRGQNVTFRCDPISEHNRLYWYRQTLGQGPEFLTYFQNEAQLEKSRLLSDRFSAERPKGSFSTLEIQRTEQGDSAMYLCASSLRLDHWFFGPGTRLTVL.

At least ten counts were recorded for this clone. The CDR3 bases are TGTGCCAGTAGAGAGGCGGGACGGCAAGAGACCCAGTACTTC. It yields the protein CASREAGRQETQYF. This rearrangement joins TRBV19 to TRBJ2-5; TRBD2 might be the D (6 bases). Deletions cut 6 bases from V and 2 bases from J, with 13 bases between. The CDR3 runs to 14 residues. Germline-derived CDR1 and CDR2 are LNHDA and SQIVND (reference sequence).

This chain connects TRBV10-1 to TRBJ2-1; TRBD2 matches at 13 bases. CDR1 is WNHNN and CDR2 is SYGVQD in the germline V gene (reference sequence). The V segment lost 3 bases and the J segment 8 bases; nucleotides outside the gene matches: 10. The CDR3 loop spans 17 amino acids. The CDR3 sequence: CASSEPGLAGTYDEQFF. For the CDR3, the DNA is TGCGCCAGCAGTGAACCGGGACTAGCGGGGACTTATGATGAGCAGTTCTTC.

The chain uses TRBV6-6 and TRBJ1-1, with D hard to call. CDR1 is MNHNY and CDR2 is SVGAGI in the germline V gene (reference sequence). CDR3 length: 12 amino acids. Trimming removed 4 bases at V and 6 bases at J, with 9 bases between. The CDR3 nucleotides read TGTGCCAGCAGTTTGGATATGGCTGAAGCTTTCTTT. This translates into CASSLDMAEAFF.

This rearrangement joins TRBV28 to TRBJ2-7; 9 nucleotides align to TRBD1. After removal of 9 bases from V and 3 bases from J, the junction contained 6 bases not matched to a gene. Germline assignment: CDR1 MDHEN and CDR2 SYDVKM. The CDR3 runs 13 residues. The CDR3 DNA reads as TGTGCCAGTCAACAGGGGGCGGTCTACGAGCAGTACTTC. It encodes CASQQGAVYEQYF.

J is TRBJ2-1 and V is TRBV4-1; 8 bases are shared with TRBD2. The CDR3 sequence is 17 residues long. The germline V gene has CDR1 MGHRA and CDR2 YSYEKL. Trimming at V came to 2 bases and at J to 4 bases, leaving 10 bases not matched to a gene. This CDR3 reads CASSQYSGAKIYNEQFF. In nucleotides, the CDR3 is TGCGCCAGCAGCCAATATAGCGGGGCAAAAATTTACAATGAGCAGTTCTTC.